This T cell receptor beta chain was sequenced during a study of neurological immune-mediated disorders. Germline V lookup: CDR1 PRHDT, CDR2 FYEKMQ (reference sequence). CDR3 length: 16 residues. Between the trimmed V and J ends, which lost 5 bases and 3 bases, there was a span of 19 bases. With 10-nucleotide random UMIs included, cDNA was synthesized by 5'RACE. Each CDR3 protein gets one entry after TCRdb re-called the 5' RACE reads with MiXCR. The sample comprises about 62,000 distinct CDR3 sequences, roughly 3.5% of which are singletons, and about 2% rests with the top ten. Sequencing was done on a sample of PBMCs. V and J are TRBV13 and TRBJ1-1; D perhaps matches TRBD1 (6 bases). This TCR was recovered from a woman between 50 and 59 years old with multiple sclerosis. CDR3 sequence reads: CASSPLGGGEDTEAFF. CDR3 nucleotides: TGTGCCAGCAGCCCACTCGGGGGCGGGGAGGACACTGAAGCTTTCTTT.